This is a list of T cell receptor beta chains from one sample in a study of OX40 agonist ivuxolimab in advanced cancers. Libraries were prepared by immunoSEQ multiplex PCR; TCRdb keeps only in-frame clonotypes and omits some of them. The profile shows about 54,000 clones, roughly 86% of them singletons. Sequences were derived from CD4+ or CD8+ T cells sorted from blood, sampled in a trial of the OX40 agonist ivuxolimab. These receptor sequences come from an adult with an advanced solid tumor such as melanoma, head and neck, liver or kidney cancer. The conserved cysteine and the conserved F or W are not part of the CDR3 here. Expanded clones are given a class, and other clones once, few, many or no size at all.

J	V	size	CDR3
TRBJ1-1	TRBV28	-	ASSPPPLGTGLDTEAF
TRBJ2-7	TRBV19	-	ASSSLPGQGYEQY
TRBJ2-5	TRBV30	-	AWKGGRGRDPPTQY
TRBJ1-1	TRBV7-9	few	ASSLMGGGSEAF
TRBJ2-1	TRBV11-3	-	ASSLDSGSFNEQF
TRBJ2-7	TRBV19	-	ASSATSDSYEQY
TRBJ1-4	TRBV28	few	ASNSFSATNEKLF
TRBJ2-1	TRBV9	-	ASSVGGSYNEQF
TRBJ1-2	TRBV2	once	ASRGIYGYT
TRBJ2-2	TRBV29-1	-	SVEDEGVLSNGELF
TRBJ1-3	TRBV7-9	-	ASSWGLFSGNTIY
TRBJ2-3	TRBV7-8	once	ASSLFRISTDTQY
TRBJ2-3	TRBV10-3	-	AIRGSPSTDTQY
TRBJ1-2	TRBV28	-	ASEDPGQGHYT
TRBJ2-5	TRBV5-1	-	ASSLGPSQETQY
TRBJ2-7	TRBV4-1	-	ASSQSSQGLSYEQY
TRBJ1-2	TRBV19	-	ASSIRGQGVKGYT
TRBJ1-6	TRBV29-1	once	SVGDGTNSPLH
TRBJ2-7	TRBV4-2	-	ASSLGASDYYEQY
TRBJ1-4	TRBV4-3	-	ASSQDQTGAHEKLF
TRBJ1-1	TRBV30	-	ASTGRGLDTEAF
TRBJ2-7	TRBV27	-	ASKRRRDGFSYEQY
TRBJ2-5	TRBV28	-	ASSSWQGQGYPPQETQY
TRBJ2-2	TRBV19	-	ASSIQSTGELF
TRBJ1-1	TRBV5-1	-	ASSLMGETEAF
TRBJ1-5	TRBV27	-	ASSLRFEWGDSNQPQH
TRBJ2-4	TRBV5-4	-	ASSLGSRGSKNIQY
TRBJ2-4	TRBV28	-	ASTDQGRAKNIQY
TRBJ2-2	TRBV18	-	ASSSNTGELF
TRBJ1-4	TRBV14	-	ASSQVLGRDEKLF
TRBJ2-5	TRBV2	-	ASSGTSGRGRETQY
TRBJ1-2	TRBV11-3	-	ASSLDNGDSTNYGYT
TRBJ2-6	TRBV14	-	ASSPPRGALEGANVLT
TRBJ2-7	TRBV6-5	-	ASSQDRGALQY
TRBJ2-7	TRBV4-3	medium-sized	ASSQEVFQYEQY
TRBJ1-2	TRBV7-9	-	ASGRGLDIRRGYT
TRBJ2-7	TRBV7-2	-	ASSGLAGKNIYEQY
TRBJ1-2	TRBV18	-	ASSPVIGSAGTWYGYT
TRBJ1-2	TRBV19	-	ASSTDWTTYGYT
TRBJ2-1	TRBV30	few	AWRRLVYYSEQF
TRBJ2-6	TRBV23-1	-	ASSQSGWGRGRSGANVLT
TRBJ2-7	TRBV25-1	-	ASRRGGGRDEQY
TRBJ2-7	TRBV18	-	ASSLPRGSNEQY
TRBJ2-1	TRBV5-4	-	ASSRLRDRSFGQF
TRBJ1-1	TRBV19	-	GSIGVDFMKRNTEAF
TRBJ2-3	TRBV2	-	ASSEAPNTDTQY
TRBJ1-5	TRBV7-2	few	ASSFRGQAYSNQPQH
TRBJ2-7	TRBV28	-	ASSSDDGPSYEQY
TRBJ1-5	TRBV5-6	-	ASSLSRDRNQPQH
TRBJ2-6	TRBV7-2	-	ASSITGTALSGANVLT
TRBJ2-2	TRBV7-9	-	ASSLGLAVPLGELF
TRBJ1-2	TRBV19	-	ASSIVNYGYT
TRBJ2-5	TRBV7-2	-	ASSSSRVETQY